A single sample gave rise to the 17 T cell receptor beta chains below, sequenced in a study of metastatic and nonmetastatic thyroid tumors. All patients were untreated before thyroid surgery. TCRdb re-called the PCR reads through MiXCR. The repertoire includes 35,000 to 50,000 clones, about 4.3% of them detected once, and over 9% sits in the top ten. Sample: blood. Receptors originate from a female donor with papillary thyroid cancer or a benign thyroid nodule (not recorded which). Some clones in this sample may be carry-over from other donors' samples.

This clone was counted at least ten times. The genes are TRBV19 and TRBJ2-2; the D gene is possibly TRBD1 (5 bases). V lost 6 bases and J 3 bases, leaving 11 bases between the germline ends. The CDR3 runs to 14 residues. The germline V gene encodes CDR1 LNHDA and CDR2 SQIVND (reference sequence). In nucleotides, the CDR3 is TGTGCCAGTAGCGGCAGGGTCGACACCGGGGAGCTGTTTTTT. It is translated as CASSGRVDTGELFF.

In its sample, this clone was seen many times. The J gene is TRBJ2-5, the V gene TRBV6-1; 7 bases line up with TRBD1. V lost 5 bases to trimming and J lost 4 bases; unmatched junction nucleotides: 10. The CDR3 has 15 residues. Germline CDR1 and CDR2: MNHNS and SASEGT. The CDR3 DNA follows: TGTGCCAGCAGTCGGGGAGAGGGGGCCGCAGAGACCCAGTACTTC. It codes for CASSRGEGAAETQYF.

This clone came up many times. This chain links TRBV4-1 with TRBJ2-7, with D tentatively TRBD2 (6 bases). Germline V gene data show CDR1 as MGHRA and CDR2 as YSYEKL. The V end was cut by 0 bases, the J end by 2 bases, with 14 bases between. The CDR3 is 16 amino acids. The DNA for the CDR3 is TGCGCCAGCAGCCAAGATGAGTCTAGCGAGACCTACGAGCAGTACTTC. This translates into CASSQDESSETYEQYF.

This clone was seen a few times. The chain joins TRBV12-3 or TRBV12-4 to TRBJ2-3; 7 positions agree with TRBD2. With 6 bases clipped from V and 4 bases from J, the junction kept 13 bases outside the gene matches. This CDR3 region has 16 residues. This chain's CDR3 is CASSPTSVSVSDTQYF. The CDR3 coding sequence is TGTGCCAGCAGCCCTACTAGCGTGAGCGTCTCAGATACGCAGTATTTT.

This clone has ten or more counts. This chain uses TRBV11-3 with TRBJ2-2, with D possibly matching TRBD2 (7 bases). Trimming took 7 bases from V and 5 from J, leaving 14 bases between them. This CDR3 has 14 residues. Germline V gene data show CDR1 as SGHNT and CDR2 as YENEEA. The CDR3 DNA reads as TGTGCCAGCATGGTGGGAGGGGGTACCGGGGAGCTGTTTTTT. Translation: CASMVGGGTGELFF.

This clone was detected only a few times. The rearrangement links TRBV28 to TRBJ2-7, with 9 nucleotides matching TRBD1. The CDR3 has 13 residues. Trimming removed 3 bases from V and 9 bases from J; junction bases left unmatched: 6. Germline lookup yields CDR1 MDHEN and CDR2 SYDVKM. The DNA for the CDR3 is TGTGCCAGCAGTTTCCCGGACAGGGGCGGGCAGTACTTC. This sequence encodes CASSFPDRGGQYF.

This clone was observed at least ten times. V and J are TRBV6-4 and TRBJ2-3, with TRBD1 matching over 8 bases. Germline trimming cut 0 bases from V and 5 bases from J; bases unmatched to any gene: 4. In germline, CDR1 is MRHNA, CDR2 SNTAGT. The CDR3 extends over 15 amino acids. The CDR3 loop reads CASSDSPGGLDTQYF. DNA of the CDR3: TGTGCCAGCAGTGACTCGCCAGGGGGCTTAGATACGCAGTATTTT.

This clone was counted many times. This chain joins TRBV6-5 and TRBJ2-2; possibly TRBD1 for D (5 bases). Germline values: CDR1 MNHEY, CDR2 SVGAGI. Trimming stripped 2 bases from V and 3 bases from J, with 10 bases between. The CDR3 has 15 residues. In nucleotides, the CDR3 is TGTGCCAGCAGTTACGGCAGGGTTGACACCGGGGAGCTGTTTTTT. It translates to CASSYGRVDTGELFF.

This chain uses TRBV6-4 with TRBJ2-3; perhaps TRBD1 as D (7 bases). This CDR3 has 15 residues. V lost 2 bases and J lost 1, with 10 bases in between. Germline assignment: CDR1 MRHNA and CDR2 SNTAGT. The CDR3 here is CASSDGGGGTDTQYF. The CDR3 nucleotides read TGTGCCAGCAGTGACGGAGGGGGCGGCACAGATACGCAGTATTTT.

A few counts support this clone. The chain joins TRBV28 to TRBJ2-7; D is ambiguous. Germline V gives CDR1 MDHEN, CDR2 SYDVKM. This CDR3 comprises 13 residues. Trimming took off 8 bases at V and 7 bases at J, with 18 bases between the two ends. CDR3 residues: CASAITLRREQYF. CDR3 sequence (DNA): TGTGCCAGCGCCATTACGTTACGGCGGGAGCAGTACTTC.

This clone was counted only a few times. The chain joins TRBV7-9 to TRBJ1-1; TRBD1 matches at 9 bases. The CDR3 extends over 16 amino acids. Germline trimming cut 4 bases from V and 7 bases from J; bases unmatched to any gene: 13. Germline V gene data show CDR1 as SEHNR and CDR2 as FQNEAQ (reference sequence). The CDR3 loop is CASSSTGGGWEGEAFF. CDR3 DNA: TGTGCCAGCAGCTCTACAGGGGGCGGTTGGGAGGGTGAAGCTTTCTTT.

V gene TRBV20-1 combines with J gene TRBJ2-7; D not resolved. Trimming pared 6 bases from V and 7 bases from J, leaving 13 bases between. The V gene's germline CDR1 is DFQATT and CDR2 SNEGSKA (reference sequence). The CDR3 has 11 amino acids. The CDR3 coding sequence is TGCAGTGCCCAACATCAAGAGGAGCAGTACTTC. Its translation is CSAQHQEEQYF.

This clone has just a few counts. This chain connects TRBV28 to TRBJ2-2; no clear D. There are 13 residues in the CDR3. Between the trimmed V and J ends, which lost 5 bases and 4 bases, there was a span of 8 bases. Per germline, CDR1 MDHEN and CDR2 SYDVKM. CDR3 residues: CASSLLLTGELFF. As DNA, the CDR3 is TGTGCCAGCAGTCTATTACTCACCGGGGAGCTGTTTTTT.

This clone was picked up many times. The rearrangement joins TRBV11-3 to TRBJ2-1; a possible D gene is TRBD2 (6 bases). The germline gives CDR1 SGHNT, CDR2 YENEEA. The CDR3 consists of 16 residues. V was cut by 5 bases and J by 0 bases, with 14 bases left in between. The DNA for the CDR3 is TGTGCCAGCAGCCTTGGGGCGGGAAGCTCCTACAATGAGCAGTTCTTC. It yields the protein CASSLGAGSSYNEQFF.

This clone was detected once. At one of its ends the junction is not consistent with the germline gene, which may arise from a read error. V usage is TRBV11-3 and J usage is TRBJ2-1; maybe TRBD2 (6 bases). Germline V gene data show CDR1 as SGHNT and CDR2 as YENEEA. The CDR3 runs 12 residues. The CDR3 loop reads CASSLEGNEQFF. The CDR3 DNA sequence: TGTGCCAGCAGCTTGGAGGGCAATGAACAGTTCTTC.

This clone was seen repeatedly, ten times or more. The chain uses TRBV7-2 and TRBJ2-3, with D maybe TRBD1 (6 bases). Germline-derived CDR1 and CDR2 are SGHTA and FQGNSA. Deletions cut 5 bases from V and 5 bases from J, with 11 bases between. CDR3 length: 13 residues. The CDR3 loop reads CASSGYREDTQYF. The CDR3, as DNA: TGTGCCAGCAGCGGATACAGGGAAGATACGCAGTATTTT.

This clone was seen many times. The rearrangement links TRBV9 to TRBJ2-2; D might be TRBD1 (6 bases). Deletions cut 0 bases from V and 4 bases from J, with 13 bases between. There are 16 residues in the CDR3. Germline CDR1 SGDLS, CDR2 YYNGEE. CDR3 in DNA: TGTGCCAGCAGCGTAGACCTTAGAGGGGGCACCGGGGAGCTGTTTTTT. Protein: CASSVDLRGGTGELFF.